This TCR beta chain was identified in a study of shared clonotypes between healthy human individuals. The assay ran at deep level. Libraries were prepared by immunoSEQ multiplex PCR; TCRdb keeps only in-frame clonotypes and omits some of them. The table lists approximately 500,000 clones, 90% to 97% of them singletons, with roughly 0.06% in the top ten. The receptor was derived from a woman younger than 45 in good health. The material sequenced was naive CD4+ T cells sorted from blood. Subset described: CD45RA+ positively selected.

As DNA, the CDR3 is TGTGCCAGCAGCTCGACAGGGGGAATTTCCTACGAGCAGTACTTC. This encodes CASSSTGGISYEQYF. The chain combines TRBV13 with TRBJ2-7, with TRBD1 matching 9 bases. Per the germline V gene, CDR1 is PRHDT and CDR2 is FYEKMQ (reference sequence). The CDR3 contains 15 residues. V was pared by 4 bases and J by 1 base, with 5 bases of the junction left unmatched.